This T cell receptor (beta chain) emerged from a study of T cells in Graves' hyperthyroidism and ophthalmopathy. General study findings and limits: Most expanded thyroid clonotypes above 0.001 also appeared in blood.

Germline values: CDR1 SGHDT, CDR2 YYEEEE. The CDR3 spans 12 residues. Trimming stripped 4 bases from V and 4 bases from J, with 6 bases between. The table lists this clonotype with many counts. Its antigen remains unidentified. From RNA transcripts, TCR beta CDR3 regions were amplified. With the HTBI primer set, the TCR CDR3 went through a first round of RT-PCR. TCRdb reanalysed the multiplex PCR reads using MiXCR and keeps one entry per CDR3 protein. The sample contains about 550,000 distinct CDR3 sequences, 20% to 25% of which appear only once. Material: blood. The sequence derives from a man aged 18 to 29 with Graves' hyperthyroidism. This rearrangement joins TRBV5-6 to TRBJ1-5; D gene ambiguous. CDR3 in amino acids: CASSQLNQPQHF. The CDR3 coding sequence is TGTGCCAGCAGCCAACTAAATCAGCCCCAGCATTTT.